The clone carrying this T cell receptor beta chain has a handful of counts. This CDR3 region has 15 residues. Trimming pared 1 base from V and 10 bases from J, leaving 18 bases between. Germline CDR1 SGHVS, CDR2 FQNEAQ. TCRdb re-called the 5' RACE reads through MiXCR, storing one row per CDR3 protein. Here the sample spans around 350,000 distinct CDR3 sequences, 9.5% to 13% being singletons. This record comes from a study of T cells after yellow fever vaccination. This receptor was identified in a man younger than 30 who received the YFV17D yellow fever vaccine. The sequencing here drew on PBMCs, taken on the day of the first yellow fever vaccination. This sequence joins TRBV7-8 and TRBJ2-3; the D is unclear. The CDR3 loop reads CASSLGPHGKRSQYF. The CDR3 bases are TGTGCCAGCAGCTTAGGCCCTCACGGCAAGCGTTCGCAGTATTTT.